The 28 T cell receptor beta chains given below trace back to one sample, sequenced in a study of tumor-infiltrating lymphocytes in oesophageal squamous cell carcinoma. MiXCR, applied by TCRdb to the PCR reads, yields one record per CDR3 protein. This table has about 16,000 distinct CDR3 sequences, around 44% appearing once. Sequencing used esophageal tumor tissue. The receptor set was obtained from a male donor with esophageal squamous cell carcinoma.

This clonotype came up once. CDR3 residues: CASSLGAGLMQTQYF. The CDR3 DNA reads as TGTGCCAGCAGCTTAGGGGCAGGCCTTATGCAGACCCAGTACTTC. The J gene is TRBJ2-7, the V gene TRBV7-3; possible D gene TRBD1, 5 bases. The J call is in doubt because the DNA end fits TRBJ2-5 better. The germline gives CDR1 SGHTA, CDR2 FQGTGA. The CDR3 loop spans 15 amino acids.

The chain combines TRBV20-1 with TRBJ2-3, with TRBD1 identical over 8 bases. The CDR3 runs 15 residues. Germline V gene data show CDR1 as DFQATT and CDR2 as SNEGSKA (reference sequence). V shed 4 bases, J shed 4 bases, and the junction held 10 bases outside the gene matches. CDR3 residues: CSATAQGERADTQYF. In DNA, the CDR3 is TGCAGTGCTACCGCACAGGGGGAGAGGGCAGATACGCAGTATTTT.

Concerning this clonotype: A read error is likely, as this CDR3 ends without the conserved phenylalanine or tryptophan. The limits of the CDR3 on the DNA are not certain, so only TCRdb's listed CDR3 is given. CDR3 sequence: CASSFDRLSYEQYFGP. The chain links TRBV7-2 to TRBJ2-3; no DNA check was done on the table's D call, TRBD1. The CDR3 is 16 residues long, counting both termini. The germline gives CDR1 SGHTA, CDR2 FQGNSA.

The table lists this clonotype with many counts. The chain couples TRBV27 to TRBJ2-7, with 12 positions matching TRBD2. Germline trimming cut 2 bases from V and 2 bases from J; bases unmatched to any gene: 7. The germline V gene has CDR1 MNHEY and CDR2 SMNVEV (reference sequence). The CDR3 is made up of 17 amino acids. The CDR3 loop is CASSLRTSGEQTYEQYF. CDR3 sequence (DNA): TGTGCCAGCAGTTTAAGGACTAGCGGGGAGCAAACCTACGAGCAGTACTTC.

This clonotype was counted ten times or more. V usage is TRBV5-1 and J usage is TRBJ2-2; 13 bases align to TRBD2. The CDR3 sequence is 18 residues long. Germline V gene data show CDR1 as SGHRS and CDR2 as YFSETQ. Losses at the gene ends were 1 base for V and 4 bases for J; bases not matched to a gene: 7. The CDR3 spells CASSLIGLAGVSTGELFF. In nucleotides, the CDR3 is TGCGCCAGCAGCTTGATTGGACTAGCGGGAGTGAGCACCGGGGAGCTGTTTTTT.

The sample holds many counts of this clonotype. The rearrangement joins TRBV12-3 or TRBV12-4 to TRBJ2-5; 8 bases are shared with TRBD2. Losses at the gene ends were 3 bases for V and 2 bases for J; bases not matched to a gene: 5. The length of the CDR3 is 15 residues. This chain's CDR3 is CASSFRGGLQETQYF. In DNA form, the CDR3 reads TGTGCCAGCAGTTTCCGGGGGGGGCTGCAAGAGACCCAGTACTTC.

By its share, this clonotype is medium-sized. The chain employs TRBV24-1 and TRBJ2-1; TRBD1 or TRBD2 may be the D gene (5 bases each). In germline, CDR1 is KGHDR, CDR2 SFDVKD. V lost 7 bases and J lost 8, with 14 bases in between. This CDR3 has 13 residues. CDR3: CATRKGARDEQFF. DNA for the CDR3: TGTGCCACCAGGAAGGGAGCCAGGGATGAGCAGTTCTTC.

CDR3 protein: CASSEISGGGNTQYF. The CDR3 region has the DNA TGCGCCAGCAGTGAGATTAGCGGGGGAGGAAATACGCAGTATTTT. The gene calls are TRBV10-2 and TRBJ2-3; TRBD2 matches 9 bases. V trimming: 2 bases; J trimming: 7 bases; junction bases outside the gene matches: 7. In germline, CDR1 is WSHSY, CDR2 SAAADI. This CDR3 has 15 amino acids.

This clonotype has only a few counts. Lacking the conserved final phenylalanine or tryptophan, this CDR3 likely reflects a read error. It is unclear where the CDR3 begins or ends on the DNA, so no DNA is shown, and the CDR3 is as TCRdb lists it. The chain is built from TRBV7-2 and TRBJ2-3; the D call of TRBD2 is as the table states it, not checked on the DNA. Germline V gene lookup returns CDR1 SGHTA and CDR2 FQGNSA. The CDR3 spans 17 residues, counting both ends. This CDR3 is CASSVDVQSYNEQFFGP.

A word on this clonotype: A read error may account for a junction end that differs from germline. The chain couples TRBV7-2 to TRBJ1-6; no reliable D call. CDR3 size: 11 residues. Germline V gene data show CDR1 as SGHTA and CDR2 as FQGNSA. The CDR3 reads CVSSYHYEQYF. CDR3 coding DNA: TGTGTCAGCAGTTACCACTACGAGCAGTACTTT.

This clonotype appeared a few times. The chain joins TRBV7-3 to TRBJ2-2; 8 nucleotides line up with TRBD2. The CDR3 runs 13 residues. The V gene's germline CDR1 is SGHTA and CDR2 FQGTGA. The V gene end was trimmed by 4 bases and the J gene end by 8 bases; junction bases not matched to a gene: 3. The CDR3 region has the DNA TGTGCCAGCAGCTCTGCGGGAGGTGGGGAGCTGTTTTTT. It codes for CASSSAGGGELFF.

The CDR3 sequence is CASSLAGGSADTQYF. The DNA for the CDR3 is TGTGCCAGCAGCTTAGCTGGAGGTAGCGCTGATACGCAGTATTTT. V and J are TRBV7-6 and TRBJ2-3; a weak D match, TRBD2 (5 bases). The germline gives CDR1 SGHVS, CDR2 FNYEAQ. V was shortened by 0 bases and J by 6 bases, with 13 bases between the two germline ends. The CDR3 runs 15 residues.

The rearrangement uses TRBV7-6 and TRBJ2-1; 7 bases are shared with TRBD2. CDR1 is SGHVS, CDR2 FNYEAQ, per germline. The ends lost 1 base at V and 4 bases at J; junction bases unmatched: 7. The CDR3 is made up of 16 amino acids. CDR3 DNA: TGTGCCAGCAGCTTAGGTGGGAGGGCCTCATACAATGAGCAGTTCTTC. It specifies CASSLGGRASYNEQFF.

This clonotype was seen repeatedly, ten times or more. This chain uses TRBV7-6 with TRBJ2-1, with D possibly being TRBD2 (7 bases). This CDR3 spans 17 amino acids. Trimming stripped 1 base from V and 0 bases from J, with 13 bases between. Germline CDR1 is SGHVS and CDR2 is FNYEAQ. CDR3 amino acids: CASSLGGGGHSYNEQFF. The CDR3 nucleotides are TGTGCCAGCAGCTTAGGGGGCGGGGGACACTCCTACAATGAGCAGTTCTTC.

In regard to this clonotype: The conserved phenylalanine or tryptophan is not found at the CDR3 terminus, so this likely reflects a read error. The DNA is omitted, as the CDR3 cannot be located on it reliably, and the CDR3 follows TCRdb's listing. The chain has TRBV7-2 and TRBJ2-3; the tabulated D call, TRBD1, remains unverified against the DNA. Germline values: CDR1 SGHTA, CDR2 FQGNSA. 15 amino acids form the CDR3, both terminal residues included. CDR3 sequence: CASSPGQALEQYFGP.

V usage is TRBV11-3 and J usage is TRBJ2-5; TRBD2 aligns across 7 bases. The CDR3 spans 17 residues. Losses at the gene ends were 5 bases for V and 4 bases for J; bases not matched to a gene: 16. Germline V lookup: CDR1 SGHNT, CDR2 YENEEA. This CDR3 reads CASSLGLPFGEGETQYF. DNA of the CDR3: TGTGCCAGCAGCCTGGGACTACCTTTCGGGGAGGGAGAGACCCAGTACTTC.

This clonotype was detected many times. V and J are TRBV27 and TRBJ2-7; D is unresolved. The CDR3 runs 12 residues. Trimming pared 7 bases from V and 2 bases from J, leaving 9 bases between. Germline values: CDR1 MNHEY, CDR2 SMNVEV (reference sequence). The CDR3 loop is CASTDGAYEQYF. The CDR3 coding sequence is TGTGCCAGCACCGACGGAGCCTACGAGCAGTACTTC.

The chain carries TRBV12-3 or TRBV12-4 and TRBJ2-5, with a weak D call TRBD1 (5 bases). The DNA end is more similar to TRBJ1-2, so the J call may be wrong. The CDR3 covers 14 residues. The chain's CDR3 is CASRYNQGNYGYTF. The CDR3 coding sequence is TGTGCCAGCAGATACAATCAGGGTAACTATGGCTACACCTTC.

As regards this clonotype: One end of the junction is discordant with germline, which a read error may explain. CDR3 in amino acids: CASSEYGTEYNSPLHF. The CDR3 DNA follows: TGTGCCAGCAGTGAATATGGGACGGAATATAATTCACCCCTCCACTTC. The genes are TRBV25-1 and TRBJ2-7; D might be TRBD1 or TRBD2, each matching 5 bases. The CDR3 is 16 residues long. Germline loops: CDR1 MGHDK, CDR2 SYGVNS.

This chain uses TRBV6-2 or TRBV6-3 with TRBJ2-5; tentative D call: TRBD2 (5 bases). The DNA end is a closer match to TRBJ2-1, so the J assignment may be wrong. This CDR3 is 14 amino acids long. The V gene's germline CDR1 is MNHEY and CDR2 SVGEGT. The CDR3 DNA sequence: TGTGCCAGCAGGGTAGAGGGCTCCTACAATGAGCAGTTCTTC. This codes for CASRVEGSYNEQFF.

This clonotype was seen more than once but under ten times. This sequence joins TRBV19 and TRBJ1-3, with TRBD1 identical over 10 bases. The CDR3 sequence is 17 residues long. CDR1 is LNHDA, CDR2 SQIVND, per germline (reference sequence). V dropped 5 bases and J dropped 2; count of bases not matched to a gene: 9. The CDR3, as DNA: TGTGCCAGTAGTGGGGGACAGGGGAATTCTGCTGGAAACACCATATATTTT. Translation: CASSGGQGNSAGNTIYF.

As for this clonotype: A much larger clone lies a single base off, so this may be a read error. The CDR3 reads CASTPPGRVYNEQYF. CDR3 sequence (DNA): TGTGCCAGCACCCCTCCCGGGAGGGTTTACAATGAGCAGTACTTC. The chain couples TRBV9 to TRBJ2-5, with 8 bases identical to TRBD2. Germline V gene data show CDR1 as SGDLS and CDR2 as YYNGEE. The CDR3 is 15 residues long. Trimming removed 6 bases from V and 11 bases from J; junction bases left unmatched: 18.

This clonotype counts as medium-sized. The J gene is TRBJ1-2, the V gene TRBV6-1, with 10 bases aligning to TRBD1. With V trimmed by 3 bases and J by 7 bases, 5 bases remained unmatched. Germline values: CDR1 MNHNS, CDR2 SASEGT. This CDR3 spans 14 amino acids. The DNA of the CDR3 is TGTGCCAGCAGTGAGGGACAGGGGTTATCTGGCTACACCTTC. The encoded protein is CASSEGQGLSGYTF.

This clonotype is classed as medium-sized (0.01 to 0.1%). The chain joins TRBV6-1 to TRBJ2-3, with 14 bases lining up with TRBD2. The CDR3 has 15 residues. The germline gives CDR1 MNHNS, CDR2 SASEGT. V lost 4 bases and J lost 3; bases outside the gene matches: 0. CDR3 sequence reads: CASSGTSGRTDTQYF. Written as DNA, the CDR3 is TGTGCCAGCAGTGGGACTAGCGGGAGGACAGATACGCAGTATTTT.

The chain is built from TRBV20-1 and TRBJ2-2, with TRBD2 matching over 11 bases. J gave up 5 bases and V 2 bases, and 1 base lay outside the gene matches. CDR1 and CDR2 from the germline V gene are DFQATT and SNEGSKA (reference sequence). This CDR3 comprises 14 residues. The CDR3 is CSARLAGGTGELFF. As DNA, the CDR3 is TGCAGTGCTAGACTAGCGGGAGGAACCGGGGAGCTGTTTTTT.

The chain joins TRBV7-9 to TRBJ2-7; D is perhaps TRBD1 or TRBD2 (5 bases each). The J call may be incorrect, as the DNA end agrees better with TRBJ2-1. Germline V gives CDR1 SEHNR, CDR2 FQNEAQ (reference sequence). The CDR3 runs 15 residues. The CDR3 DNA reads TGTGCCAGCAGCTATTTTAAGTTTGGTTGGGACGAGCAGTTCTTC. The encoded protein is CASSYFKFGWDEQFF.

The gene calls are TRBV7-2 and TRBJ2-3; D call uncertain. The CDR3 has 14 residues. In germline, CDR1 is SGHTA, CDR2 FQGNSA. Trimming stripped 5 bases from V and 0 bases from J, with 9 bases between. Written as DNA, the CDR3 is TGTGCCAGCAGCCCGTTACCCAGCACAGATACGCAGTATTTT. Translated: CASSPLPSTDTQYF.

This clonotype was seen repeatedly, ten times or more. The genes are TRBV6-1 and TRBJ2-3; tentative D call: TRBD2 (5 bases). Germline V CDR1 and CDR2: MNHNS, SASEGT. V lost 8 bases and J lost 14, with 38 bases in between. The CDR3 is made up of 18 amino acids. The CDR3 DNA follows: TGTGCCAGCCACGATGGACTGGGGTACCGAGCGAACACCGGGGAGCTGTATTTT. It encodes CASHDGLGYRANTGELYF.